The subject of this entry is one TCR beta chain. This entry is derived from a study of blood T cell repertoires in COVID-19. V lost 0 bases, J lost 6 bases, and 14 bases lay in between. CDR3 length: 15 residues. CDR1 MNHEY and CDR2 SVGAGI come from the germline V gene. TCRdb's table, derived via immunoSEQ multiplex PCR, lists solely in-frame clones and lacks some. The sample consists of around 320,000 clones, roughly 85% of them appearing once. The rearrangement links TRBV6-5 to TRBJ1-2, with D possibly being TRBD1 (5 bases). Sequences were obtained from peripheral blood. The receptor's source is a human donor in a cohort sampled during active COVID-19. The CDR3: CASSYSTGGTDGYTF. The CDR3 bases are TGTGCCAGCAGTTACTCGACGGGGGGGACGGATGGCTACACCTTC.